This TCR beta chain originates from a study of shared T cell receptors in the human thymus. Method: immunoSEQ multiplex PCR; TCRdb's copy keeps in-frame clones and lacks some. The table has hundreds of thousands of clones, about 87% seen once; the top ten hold approximately 0.0097%. Germline CDR1 MGHRA, CDR2 YSYEKL. V lost 2 bases, J lost 1 base, and 14 bases lay in between. The CDR3 is made up of 16 amino acids. The sample also formed part of further work on human thymus T cells. That paper notes: During corrective heart surgery, resections were taken, and the thymus tissue came from them. Apparent bias marked the V and J gene usage of thymic and blood repertoires. Related work showed strongly overlapping thymic repertoires across unrelated individuals.

This sequence was found in a boy younger than two with a congenital heart defect. Sequencing was carried out using thymocytes. The J gene is TRBJ2-5, the V gene TRBV4-1; perhaps TRBD1 as D (5 bases). The CDR3 DNA reads TGCGCCAGCAGCCAAACCCCGGACACACCCCAAGAGACCCAGTACTTC. Its translation is CASSQTPDTPQETQYF.